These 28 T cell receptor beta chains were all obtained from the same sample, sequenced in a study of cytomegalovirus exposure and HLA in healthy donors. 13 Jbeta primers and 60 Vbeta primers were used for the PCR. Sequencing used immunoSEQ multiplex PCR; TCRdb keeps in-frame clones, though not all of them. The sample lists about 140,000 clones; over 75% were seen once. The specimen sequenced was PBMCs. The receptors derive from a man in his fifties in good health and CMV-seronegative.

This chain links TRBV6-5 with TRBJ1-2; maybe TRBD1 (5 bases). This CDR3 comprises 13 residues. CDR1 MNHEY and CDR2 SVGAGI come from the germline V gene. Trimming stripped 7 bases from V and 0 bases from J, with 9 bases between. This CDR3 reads CASTDSPNYGYTF. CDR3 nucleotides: TGTGCCAGCACCGACAGTCCTAACTATGGCTACACCTTC.

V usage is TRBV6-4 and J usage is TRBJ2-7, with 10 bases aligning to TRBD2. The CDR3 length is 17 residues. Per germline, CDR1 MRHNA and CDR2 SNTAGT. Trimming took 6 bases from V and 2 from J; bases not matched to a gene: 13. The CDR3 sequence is CASRRNSGLAHPYEQYF. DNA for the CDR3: TGTGCCAGCAGAAGGAACTCGGGACTAGCGCATCCCTACGAGCAGTACTTC.

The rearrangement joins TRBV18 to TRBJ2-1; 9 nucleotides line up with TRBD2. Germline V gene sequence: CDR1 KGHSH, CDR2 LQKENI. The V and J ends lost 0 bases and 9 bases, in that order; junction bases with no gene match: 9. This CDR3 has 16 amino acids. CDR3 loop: CASSPPGAGGHGEQFF. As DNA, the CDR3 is TGTGCCAGCTCACCACCCGGAGCGGGGGGTCATGGTGAGCAGTTCTTC. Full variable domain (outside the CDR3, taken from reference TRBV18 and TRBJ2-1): NAGVMQNPRHLVRRRGQEARLRCSPMKGHSHVYWYRQLPEEGLKFMVYLQKENIIDESGMPKERFSAEFPKEGPSILRIQQVVRGDSAAYFCASSPPGAGGHGEQFFGPGTRLTVL.

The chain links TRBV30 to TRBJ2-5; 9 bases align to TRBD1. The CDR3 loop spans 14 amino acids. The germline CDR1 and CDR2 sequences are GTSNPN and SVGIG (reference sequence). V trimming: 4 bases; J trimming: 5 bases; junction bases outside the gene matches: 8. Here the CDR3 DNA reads TGTGCCTGGACCTCCGGGACAGGGCGGGAGACCCAGTACTTC. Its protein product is CAWTSGTGRETQYF.

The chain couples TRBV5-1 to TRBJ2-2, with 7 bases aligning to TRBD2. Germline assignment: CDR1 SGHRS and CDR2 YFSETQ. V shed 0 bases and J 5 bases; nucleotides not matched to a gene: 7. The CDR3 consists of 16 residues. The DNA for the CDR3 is TGCGCCAGCAGCTTGGAAAGCGGGACCGGTACCGGGGAGCTGTTTTTT. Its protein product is CASSLESGTGTGELFF.

CDR3: CASSLARQGIYEQYF. The CDR3 DNA follows: TGTGCCAGCAGCTTAGCAAGACAGGGAATCTACGAGCAGTACTTC. The chain recombines TRBV7-8 with TRBJ2-7; the match to TRBD1 covers 7 bases. J gave up 3 bases and V 0 bases, and 5 bases lay outside the gene matches. This CDR3 contains 15 residues. Germline assignment: CDR1 SGHVS and CDR2 FQNEAQ.

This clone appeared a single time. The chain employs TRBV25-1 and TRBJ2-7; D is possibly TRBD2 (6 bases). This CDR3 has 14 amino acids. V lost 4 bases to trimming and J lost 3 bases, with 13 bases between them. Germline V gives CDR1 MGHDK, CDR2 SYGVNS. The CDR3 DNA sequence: TGTGCCAGCAGTGTAGTGGGACTTAGCTACGAGCAGTACTTC. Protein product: CASSVVGLSYEQYF.

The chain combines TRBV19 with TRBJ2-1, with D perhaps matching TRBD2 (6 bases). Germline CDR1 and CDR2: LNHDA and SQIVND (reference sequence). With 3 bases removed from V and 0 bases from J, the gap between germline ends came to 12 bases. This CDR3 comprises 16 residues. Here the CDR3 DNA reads TGTGCCAGTAGTATCCCAGCGGGCAGCTCCTACAATGAGCAGTTCTTC. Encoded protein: CASSIPAGSSYNEQFF.

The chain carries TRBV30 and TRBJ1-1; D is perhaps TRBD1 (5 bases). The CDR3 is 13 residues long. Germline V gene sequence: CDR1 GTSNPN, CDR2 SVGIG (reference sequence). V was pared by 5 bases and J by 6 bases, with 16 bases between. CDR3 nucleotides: TGTGCCTGGGGGCTACAACGGGACTCTGAAGCTTTCTTT. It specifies CAWGLQRDSEAFF.

The CDR3 DNA reads as TGTGCCAGCAGTTTACAGACAGGGTTTTCTTACGAGCAGTACTTC. Translation: CASSLQTGFSYEQYF. The chain recombines TRBV28 with TRBJ2-7; 7 bases map to TRBD1. V gave up 2 bases and J gave up 4 bases; unmatched junction bases: 8. The germline CDR1 and CDR2 sequences are MDHEN and SYDVKM. The CDR3 is made up of 15 amino acids.

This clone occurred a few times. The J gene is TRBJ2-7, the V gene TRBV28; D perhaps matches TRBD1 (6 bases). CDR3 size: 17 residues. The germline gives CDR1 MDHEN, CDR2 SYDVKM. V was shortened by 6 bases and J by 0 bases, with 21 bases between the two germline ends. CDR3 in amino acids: CASRWGRGNVYSYEQYF. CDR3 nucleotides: TGTGCCAGCAGATGGGGCAGGGGCAATGTTTACTCCTACGAGCAGTACTTC. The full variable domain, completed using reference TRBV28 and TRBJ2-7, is DVKVTQSSRYLVKRTGEKVFLECVQDMDHENMFWYRQDPGLGLRLIYFSYDVKMKEKGDIPEGYSVSREKKERFSLILESASTNQTSMYLCASRWGRGNVYSYEQYFGPGTRLTVT.

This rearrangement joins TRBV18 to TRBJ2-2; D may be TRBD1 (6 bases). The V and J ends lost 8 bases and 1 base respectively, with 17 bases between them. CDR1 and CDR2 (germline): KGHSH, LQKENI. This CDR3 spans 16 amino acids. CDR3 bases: TGTGCCAGCCGTACCAGGAACAGGGAGAACACCGGGGAGCTGTTTTTT. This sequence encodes CASRTRNRENTGELFF.

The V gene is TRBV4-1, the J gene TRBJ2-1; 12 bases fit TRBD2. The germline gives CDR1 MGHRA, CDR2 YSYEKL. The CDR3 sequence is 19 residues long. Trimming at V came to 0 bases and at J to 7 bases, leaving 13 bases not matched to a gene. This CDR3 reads CASSQDLMLAGGPGNEQFF. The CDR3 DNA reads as TGCGCCAGCAGCCAAGATTTGATGCTAGCGGGAGGGCCCGGGAATGAGCAGTTCTTC.

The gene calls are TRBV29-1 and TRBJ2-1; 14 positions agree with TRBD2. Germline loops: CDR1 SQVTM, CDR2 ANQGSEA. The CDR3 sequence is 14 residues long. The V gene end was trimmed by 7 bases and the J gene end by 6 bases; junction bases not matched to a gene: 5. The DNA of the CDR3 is TGCAGCGCCCGGACTAGCGGGGGGCTCAATGAGCAGTTCTTC. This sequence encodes CSARTSGGLNEQFF.

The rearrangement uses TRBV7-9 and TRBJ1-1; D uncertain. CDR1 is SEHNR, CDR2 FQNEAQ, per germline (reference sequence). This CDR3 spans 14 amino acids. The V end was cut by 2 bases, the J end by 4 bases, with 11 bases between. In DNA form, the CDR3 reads TGTGCCAGCAGCTTACGAGAGGGCGGCACTGAAGCTTTCTTT. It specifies CASSLREGGTEAFF.

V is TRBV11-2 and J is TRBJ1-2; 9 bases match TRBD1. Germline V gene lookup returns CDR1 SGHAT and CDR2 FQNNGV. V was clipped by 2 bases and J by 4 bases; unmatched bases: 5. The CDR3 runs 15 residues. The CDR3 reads CASSLTGTGFYGYTF. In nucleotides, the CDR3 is TGTGCCAGCAGCTTAACCGGGACAGGGTTCTATGGCTACACCTTC. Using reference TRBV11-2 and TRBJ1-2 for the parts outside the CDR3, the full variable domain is EAGVAQSPRYKIIEKRQSVAFWCNPISGHATLYWYQQILGQGPKLLIQFQNNGVVDDSQLPKDRFSAERLKGVDSTLKIQPAKLEDSAVYLCASSLTGTGFYGYTFGSGTRLTVV.

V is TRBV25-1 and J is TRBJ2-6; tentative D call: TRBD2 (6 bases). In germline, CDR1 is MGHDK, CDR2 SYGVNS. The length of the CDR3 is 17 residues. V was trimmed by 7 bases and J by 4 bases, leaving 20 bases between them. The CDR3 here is CASIGWSGVSGANVLTF. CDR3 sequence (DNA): TGTGCCAGCATTGGGTGGTCGGGGGTGTCAGGGGCCAACGTCCTGACTTTC.

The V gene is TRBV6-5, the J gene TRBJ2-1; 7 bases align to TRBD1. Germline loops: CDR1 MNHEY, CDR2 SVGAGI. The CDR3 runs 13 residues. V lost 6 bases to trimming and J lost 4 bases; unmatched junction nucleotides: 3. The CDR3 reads CASSYRGYNEQFF. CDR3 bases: TGTGCCAGCAGCTACAGGGGATACAATGAGCAGTTCTTC.

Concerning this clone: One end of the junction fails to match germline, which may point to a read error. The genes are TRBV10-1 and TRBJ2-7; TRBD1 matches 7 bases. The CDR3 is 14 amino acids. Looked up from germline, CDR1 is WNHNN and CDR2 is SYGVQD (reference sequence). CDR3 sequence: CASSGQANSYEQHF. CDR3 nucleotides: TGCGCCAGCAGCGGACAGGCAAACTCCTACGAGCAGCACTTC.

CDR3 in amino acids: CASSPRGQGDSPLHF. The CDR3 nucleotides read TGCGCCAGCAGCCCTAGAGGACAGGGGGATTCACCCCTCCACTTT. The chain recombines TRBV5-1 with TRBJ1-6; TRBD1 matches at 10 bases. Germline V gene sequence: CDR1 SGHRS, CDR2 YFSETQ. CDR3 size: 15 residues. J gave up 8 bases and V 4 bases, and 6 bases lay outside the gene matches. The whole variable domain, filled in from reference TRBV5-1 and TRBJ1-6, reads KAGVTQTPRYLIKTRGQQVTLSCSPISGHRSVSWYQQTPGQGLQFLFEYFSETQRNKGNFPGRFSGRQFSNSRSEMNVSTLELGDSALYLCASSPRGQGDSPLHFGNGTRLTVT.

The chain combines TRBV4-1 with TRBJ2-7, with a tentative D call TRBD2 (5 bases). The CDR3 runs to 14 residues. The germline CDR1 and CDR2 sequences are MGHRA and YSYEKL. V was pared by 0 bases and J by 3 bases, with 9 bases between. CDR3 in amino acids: CASSQEGRNYEQYF. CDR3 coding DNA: TGCGCCAGCAGCCAAGAAGGGAGAAACTACGAGCAGTACTTC.

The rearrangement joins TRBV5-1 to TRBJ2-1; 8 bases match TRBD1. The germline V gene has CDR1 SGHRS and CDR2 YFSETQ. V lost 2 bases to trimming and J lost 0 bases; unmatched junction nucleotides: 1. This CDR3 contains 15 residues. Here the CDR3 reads CASSFDRGSYNEQFF. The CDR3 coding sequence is TGCGCCAGCAGCTTTGACAGGGGCTCCTACAATGAGCAGTTCTTC.

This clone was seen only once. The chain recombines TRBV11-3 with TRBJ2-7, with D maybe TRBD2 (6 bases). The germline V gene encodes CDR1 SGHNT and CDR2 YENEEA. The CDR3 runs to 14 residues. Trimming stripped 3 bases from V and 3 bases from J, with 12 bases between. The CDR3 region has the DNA TGTGCCAGCAGCTTGGCTAGCGCAGGCTACGAGCAGTACTTC. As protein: CASSLASAGYEQYF.

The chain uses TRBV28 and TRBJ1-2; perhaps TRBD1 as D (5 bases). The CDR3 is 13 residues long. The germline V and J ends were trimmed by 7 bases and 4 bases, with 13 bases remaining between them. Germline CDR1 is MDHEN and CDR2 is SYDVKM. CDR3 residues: CASKRQGGYGYTF. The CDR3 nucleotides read TGTGCCAGCAAAAGGCAGGGAGGCTATGGCTACACCTTC.

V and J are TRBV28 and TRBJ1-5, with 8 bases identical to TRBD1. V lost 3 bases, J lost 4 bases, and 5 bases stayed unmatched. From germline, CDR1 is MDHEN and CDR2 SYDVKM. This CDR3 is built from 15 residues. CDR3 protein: CASSLPGQGNQPQHF. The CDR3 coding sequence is TGTGCCAGCAGTTTGCCCGGACAGGGAAATCAGCCCCAGCATTTT.

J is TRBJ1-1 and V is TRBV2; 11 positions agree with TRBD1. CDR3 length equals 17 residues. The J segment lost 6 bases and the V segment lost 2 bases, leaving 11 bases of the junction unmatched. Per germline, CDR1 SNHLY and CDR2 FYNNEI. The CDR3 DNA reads TGTGCCAGCAGTGAAACCCCCCGGACAGGGGGCGCGGCTGAAGCTTTCTTT. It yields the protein CASSETPRTGGAAEAFF.

The CDR3 is CASSDRVRTEAFF. The CDR3 bases are TGTGCCAGCAGTGACAGGGTCAGAACTGAAGCTTTCTTT. The chain uses TRBV6-1 and TRBJ1-1; TRBD1 is a possible D gene (5 bases). This CDR3 comprises 13 residues. Trimming left V 3 bases short and J 5 bases short, with 10 bases between. The germline gives CDR1 MNHNS, CDR2 SASEGT.

DNA for the CDR3: TGCAGTGCTAGAGATGCGTACGAGCAGTACTTC. It is translated as CSARDAYEQYF. J is TRBJ2-7 and V is TRBV20-1; D is unclear. The ends were cut back, 0 bases at V and 4 bases at J, with 4 bases in the middle. Germline-derived CDR1 and CDR2 are DFQATT and SNEGSKA (reference sequence). This CDR3 is built from 11 residues.